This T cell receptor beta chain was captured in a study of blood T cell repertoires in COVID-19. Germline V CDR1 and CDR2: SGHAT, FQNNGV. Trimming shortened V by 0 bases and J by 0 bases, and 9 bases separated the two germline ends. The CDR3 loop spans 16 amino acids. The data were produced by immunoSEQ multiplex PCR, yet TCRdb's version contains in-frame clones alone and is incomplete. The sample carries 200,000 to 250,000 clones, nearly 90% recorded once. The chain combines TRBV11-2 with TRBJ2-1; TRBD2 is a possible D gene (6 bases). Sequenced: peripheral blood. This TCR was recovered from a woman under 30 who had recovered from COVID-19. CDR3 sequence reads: CASSLDLGSSYNEQFF. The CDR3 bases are TGTGCCAGCAGCTTAGATCTCGGGAGCTCCTACAATGAGCAGTTCTTC.